These 20 T cell receptor beta chains were sequenced from one sample in a study of metastatic and nonmetastatic thyroid tumors. MiXCR was used by TCRdb to re-call the PCR reads. The data show tens of thousands of clones, 16% seen once. Each patient came to thyroid surgery without any prior treatment (of any kind). The source material was blood. All receptors come from a female donor with papillary thyroid cancer or a benign thyroid nodule (not recorded which). Some clones in this sample may be carry-over from other donors' samples.

This clone appeared many times. The chain links TRBV7-9 to TRBJ1-4; 7 nucleotides align to TRBD1. Germline CDR1 is SEHNR and CDR2 is FQNEAQ (reference sequence). The CDR3 length is 16 residues. The J segment lost 0 bases and the V segment lost 1 base, leaving 2 bases of the junction unmatched. This CDR3 is CASSLGDRTTNEKLFF. As DNA, the CDR3 is TGTGCCAGCAGCTTAGGGGACAGAACAACTAATGAAAAACTGTTTTTT.

This clone came up many times. This chain joins TRBV11-2 and TRBJ2-2; 9 positions agree with TRBD1. The length of the CDR3 is 16 residues. The V and J ends lost 5 bases and 4 bases, in that order; junction bases with no gene match: 8. The germline CDR1 and CDR2 sequences are SGHAT and FQNNGV. The CDR3 loop reads CASSRLTGGGTGELFF. In DNA form, the CDR3 reads TGTGCCAGCAGCCGCCTTACAGGGGGCGGCACCGGGGAGCTGTTTTTT. Using reference TRBV11-2 and TRBJ2-2 for the parts outside the CDR3, the full variable domain is EAGVAQSPRYKIIEKRQSVAFWCNPISGHATLYWYQQILGQGPKLLIQFQNNGVVDDSQLPKDRFSAERLKGVDSTLKIQPAKLEDSAVYLCASSRLTGGGTGELFFGEGSRLTVL.

V gene TRBV30 combines with J gene TRBJ1-6, with 8 bases lining up with TRBD1. CDR1 is GTSNPN and CDR2 is SVGIG in the germline V gene (reference sequence). J lost 7 bases, V lost 0 bases, and 8 bases had no gene match. The CDR3 contains 16 residues. For the CDR3, the DNA is TGTGCCTGGAGTGTACGGTGGCAGGGGGCGAATTCACCCCTCCACTTT. It codes for CAWSVRWQGANSPLHF.

This clone was recorded at least ten times. The rearrangement uses TRBV13 and TRBJ2-2; TRBD2 might be the D (6 bases). The CDR3 covers 14 residues. V lost 6 bases to trimming and J lost 0 bases, with 8 bases between them. Germline loops: CDR1 PRHDT, CDR2 FYEKMQ (reference sequence). The CDR3 bases are TGTGCCAGCAGGGGGAGGCCGAACACCGGGGAGCTGTTTTTT. Its translation: CASRGRPNTGELFF.

This clone was seen more than once but under ten times. Just one base apart from a much larger clone, this may be a read error. The chain combines TRBV10-1 with TRBJ1-1; D unresolved. CDR1 and CDR2 from the germline V gene are WNHNN and SYGVQD (reference sequence). The CDR3 length is 14 residues. V lost 0 bases and J lost 6, with 11 bases in between. DNA for the CDR3: TGCGCCAGCAGTGAGTCGGTCAGTGGCGCTGAAGCTTTCTTT. Its translation: CASSESVSGAEAFF.

This clone was counted many times. The chain combines TRBV30 with TRBJ2-3, with a possible D match to TRBD2 (6 bases). Germline values: CDR1 GTSNPN, CDR2 SVGIG (reference sequence). V lost 5 bases and J 6 bases, leaving 6 bases between the germline ends. CDR3 length equals 10 residues. The CDR3 nucleotides read TGTGCCTGGCGGGAGGATACGCAGTATTTT. Protein: CAWREDTQYF.

This clone was seen a handful of times. V usage is TRBV2 and J usage is TRBJ1-3, with no clear D. Germline CDR1 SNHLY, CDR2 FYNNEI. Trimming took 2 bases from V and 1 from J, leaving 6 bases between them. The CDR3 loop spans 14 amino acids. CDR3 nucleotide sequence: TGTGCCAGCAGTGAATGGCCTTCTGGAAACACCATATATTTT. This sequence encodes CASSEWPSGNTIYF.

This clone came up many times. The genes are TRBV12-3 or TRBV12-4 and TRBJ2-3, with D possibly being TRBD1 (5 bases). CDR3 length equals 16 residues. V was trimmed by 4 bases and J by 5 bases, leaving 19 bases between them. In nucleotides, the CDR3 is TGTGCCAGCAGTTCCACAAAAGGGGCGCCCCGAGATACGCAGTATTTT. Its protein is CASSSTKGAPRDTQYF.

This clone was counted only a few times. The CDR3 ends on some other residue instead of the conserved phenylalanine or tryptophan, so this is likely a read error. Because the CDR3's place on the DNA is in doubt, the DNA is left out and the CDR3 is given as listed by TCRdb. The V and J genes are TRBV28 and TRBJ2-7; the D call TRBD2 from the table was never checked on the DNA. In germline, CDR1 is MDHEN, CDR2 SYDVKM. 8 amino acids form the CDR3, both terminal residues included. The CDR3 reads CASSFLAG.

In its sample, this clone was seen many times. The genes are TRBV10-2 and TRBJ1-1; D perhaps matches TRBD1 (5 bases). This CDR3 region has 17 residues. V was pared by 0 bases and J by 6 bases, with 20 bases between. CDR1 is WSHSY and CDR2 is SAAADI in the germline V gene. The CDR3 region has the DNA TGCGCCAGCAGTGAGTCCCCAGGGTGGGGTTGGTTGGCTGAAGCTTTCTTT. This codes for CASSESPGWGWLAEAFF.

This rearrangement joins TRBV6-1 to TRBJ1-2; TRBD1 is a possible D gene (5 bases). V gave up 5 bases and J gave up 5 bases, with 6 bases separating them. The CDR3 runs to 11 residues. CDR1 is MNHNS, CDR2 SASEGT, per germline. CDR3 DNA: TGTGCCAGCAGTTGGGGGTATGGCTACACCTTC. It is translated as CASSWGYGYTF.

On this clone itself: The sample holds other DNA sequences that translate to the same CDR3. The chain carries TRBV11-2 and TRBJ2-3, with 10 bases identical to TRBD1. Germline CDR1 is SGHAT and CDR2 is FQNNGV. There are 17 residues in the CDR3. V gave up 4 bases and J gave up 5 bases; unmatched junction bases: 12. CDR3 nucleotides: TGTGCCAGCAGCTCAAAAAGGGGACAGGGGAGGGGAGATACGCAGTATTTT. It codes for CASSSKRGQGRGDTQYF.

The chain uses TRBV9 and TRBJ2-3; 8 nucleotides line up with TRBD1. V shed 4 bases and J 6 bases; nucleotides not matched to a gene: 16. Germline-derived CDR1 and CDR2 are SGDLS and YYNGEE. The CDR3 is 17 amino acids. Written as DNA, the CDR3 is TGTGCCAGCAGCACCCGACCGGGACAGGCTTTGGGGGATACGCAGTATTTT. Translation gives CASSTRPGQALGDTQYF.

This clone has at least ten counts. J is TRBJ2-3 and V is TRBV5-6, with TRBD1 matching over 7 bases. V trimming: 4 bases; J trimming: 0 bases; junction bases outside the gene matches: 5. CDR3 size: 15 residues. Germline CDR1 SGHDT, CDR2 YYEEEE. Here the CDR3 reads CASSKTGMSTDTQYF. DNA of the CDR3: TGTGCCAGCAGCAAGACAGGGATGAGCACAGATACGCAGTATTTT.

By sample fraction, this clone is large. The chain employs TRBV6-1 and TRBJ1-2, with a tentative D call TRBD1 (5 bases). This CDR3 is built from 11 residues. In germline, CDR1 is MNHNS, CDR2 SASEGT. V was shortened by 5 bases and J by 6 bases, with 7 bases between the two germline ends. Here the CDR3 reads CASSPGNGYTF. In DNA, the CDR3 is TGTGCCAGCAGTCCAGGGAATGGCTACACCTTC.

This clone occurred many times. This sequence joins TRBV5-1 and TRBJ2-7, with no clear D. Germline V gene lookup returns CDR1 SGHRS and CDR2 YFSETQ. The V end lost 0 bases, the J end lost 3 bases, and 7 bases lay between the germline ends. The CDR3 contains 13 residues. DNA for the CDR3: TGCGCCAGCAGCTTGGGTTACCTCTACGAGCAGTACTTC. It is translated as CASSLGYLYEQYF. The full variable domain, completed using reference TRBV5-1 and TRBJ2-7, is KAGVTQTPRYLIKTRGQQVTLSCSPISGHRSVSWYQQTPGQGLQFLFEYFSETQRNKGNFPGRFSGRQFSNSRSEMNVSTLELGDSALYLCASSLGYLYEQYFGPGTRLTVT.

This clone was seen repeatedly, ten times or more. The chain joins TRBV20-1 to TRBJ2-7; TRBD2 is a possible D gene (6 bases). V was trimmed by 0 bases and J by 1 base, leaving 13 bases between them. The CDR3 contains 15 residues. The germline V gene encodes CDR1 DFQATT and CDR2 SNEGSKA (reference sequence). This CDR3 reads CSARDLGAGSYEQYF. The CDR3 coding sequence is TGCAGTGCTAGAGATCTAGGGGCGGGGTCCTACGAGCAGTACTTC.

The chain has TRBV6-2 or TRBV6-3 and TRBJ1-5; D is unresolved. V shed 2 bases and J shed 10 bases, with 18 bases lying between them. The CDR3 totals 15 residues. Germline CDR1 reads MNHEY; CDR2 reads SVGEGT. The CDR3 region is CASSYIWEPRAPQHF. The CDR3 coding sequence is TGTGCCAGCAGTTACATTTGGGAGCCCCGAGCTCCCCAGCATTTT.

The chain carries TRBV20-1 and TRBJ2-7; the D gene is possibly TRBD2 (7 bases). The V end was cut by 4 bases, the J end by 7 bases, with 17 bases between. Germline V lookup: CDR1 DFQATT, CDR2 SNEGSKA (reference sequence). The CDR3 is 13 residues long. CDR3 sequence: CSATKSGGREQYF. The CDR3 nucleotides are TGCAGTGCTACCAAGTCGGGGGGCAGAGAGCAGTACTTC.

As for this clone: At one end, the junction sequence differs from germline, possibly due to a read error. The sample carries other DNA sequences with the same CDR3. The J gene is TRBJ1-5, the V gene TRBV28; unclear D gene. Germline V gene lookup returns CDR1 MDHEN and CDR2 SYDVKM. CDR3 length equals 15 residues. The CDR3 nucleotides are TGTGCGAGCAGTCCGCGGACGGGCGGCAATCAGCCCCAGCATTTT. Its protein product is CASSPRTGGNQPQHF.